Sequencing of this T cell receptor beta chain was carried out in a study of PD-L1 blockade in urothelial cancer. Study-wide background: Atezolizumab (1,200 mg intravenously every 3 weeks) began in the mid-2010s for patients.

Time point given: pretreatment peripheral blood. All patients handed over anywhere from 1 to 8 samples, pretreatment and on-treatment. This CDR3 is built from 14 residues. Germline lookup yields CDR1 SNHLY and CDR2 FYNNEI. V lost 4 bases and J lost 3; bases outside the gene matches: 4. The repertoire was sequenced with immunoSEQ multiplex PCR; TCRdb's copy has only in-frame clones and lacks some. The sample consists of fewer than 95,000 clones, less than 90% of them appearing once. The source is a man aged 55 to 69 with urothelial cancer. The chain uses TRBV2 and TRBJ2-7; 9 nucleotides line up with TRBD2. The source was PBMCs, collected around atezolizumab (anti-PD-L1) treatment. As DNA, the CDR3 is TGTGCCAGCAGTGGACTAGCGGAGAGCTACGAGCAGTACTTC. Encoded protein: CASSGLAESYEQYF.